The TCR beta chain under discussion was sequenced for a study of shared clonotypes between healthy human individuals. The data were produced by immunoSEQ multiplex PCR, yet TCRdb's version contains in-frame clones alone and is incomplete. The sample carries roughly 760,000 clones, less than 85% recorded once. V was trimmed by 6 bases and J by 4 bases, leaving 15 bases between them. Per the germline V gene, CDR1 is SQVTM and CDR2 is ANQGSEA. The CDR3 has 13 amino acids. The V call is TRBV29-1, the J call TRBJ1-1; no firm D call. This clonotype was sampled from a woman in her twenties or thirties in good health. Sequencing input: memory CD4+ T cells sorted from blood. The subset was: CD45RA-negative fraction. CDR3 DNA sequence: TGCAGCGTGAGGGTCCCAGGACGCACTGAAGCTTTCTTT. Translated, it gives CSVRVPGRTEAFF.